This T cell receptor beta chain was retrieved from a study of PD-L1 blockade in urothelial cancer. Study-level information: About 90% of the roughly 30 patients were men whose urothelial cancer was bladder-origin. General study points: Pretreatment clonality of the blood TCR repertoire below the median was predictive of superior survival. Larger 3-week expansion of tumor-associated blood clones was seen in durable-benefit patients.

CDR1 is MNHEY, CDR2 SMNVEV, per germline (reference sequence). The CDR3 extends over 14 amino acids. Trimming shortened V by 5 bases and J by 1 base, and 9 bases separated the two germline ends. Assay used: immunoSEQ multiplex PCR; TCRdb lists only in-frame clones, some missing. The sample comprises some 120,000 clones, 86% of which are singletons, and roughly 2.4% rests with the top ten. The sample's time point: peripheral blood 6 weeks after treatment start. This clone appeared a few times. Its target is not known. J is TRBJ1-5 and V is TRBV27; D is uncertain. The clonotype originates from a man aged 45 to 65 with urothelial cancer. The specimen comprised PBMCs, sampled around atezolizumab (anti-PD-L1) treatment. The CDR3 region has the DNA TGTGCCAGCAGTAACCCTGGCAGCAATCAGCCCCAGCATTTT. As protein: CASSNPGSNQPQHF.